The 19 T cell receptor beta chains reported below all come from one sample, sequenced in a study of vaccination and CD4 T cells after COVID-19. Which antigens these TCRs recognize remains unknown. The treatment was: approximately 10-day PBMC culture with coronavirus spike peptide pools or control peptides (ViraFEST assay). From the unexposed donor, CD4+ T cells were collected ahead of the COVID-19 pandemic (2011-2018). At the Johns Hopkins FTIC core, DNA taken from cultured CD4+ T cells was sequenced by way of the Oncomine TCR Beta short-read assay. TCRdb itself ran the PCR reads through MiXCR, one entry per CDR3 protein. The data show more than 1,500 distinct CDR3 sequences, over 10% seen once. The sample was CD4+ T cells from blood, cultured in vitro. These receptor sequences come from a human donor in good health.

This clonotype is termed large. This sequence joins TRBV6-1 and TRBJ1-5; TRBD1 matches 7 bases. The CDR3 is made up of 14 amino acids. The V and J ends lost 5 bases and 3 bases, in that order; junction bases with no gene match: 4. Per germline, CDR1 MNHNS and CDR2 SASEGT. CDR3: CASSLDRVNQPQHF. The CDR3 region has the DNA TGTGCCAGCAGTCTTGACAGGGTCAATCAGCCCCAGCATTTT.

There are a few counts of this clonotype. V gene TRBV9 combines with J gene TRBJ1-6; 7 bases agree with TRBD1. Looked up from germline, CDR1 is SGDLS and CDR2 is YYNGEE. J was trimmed by 2 bases and V by 3 bases; bases with no gene match: 8. The CDR3 spans 17 residues. The CDR3 DNA reads TGTGCCAGCAGCGAGGGCCCGGGACAGACCTATAATTCACCCCTCCACTTT. Protein: CASSEGPGQTYNSPLHF.

Judged by abundance, this clonotype is medium-sized. The chain carries TRBV10-3 and TRBJ2-3; a weak D match, TRBD2 (5 bases). This CDR3 is 14 amino acids long. V lost 9 bases, J lost 2 bases, and 15 bases lay in between. Germline assignment: CDR1 ENHRY and CDR2 SYGVKD. CDR3 residues: CAIQMTRDTDTQYF. CDR3 in DNA: TGTGCCATTCAGATGACGAGGGACACAGATACGCAGTATTTT.

This clonotype is medium-sized. The CDR3 coding sequence is TGTGCCAGCAGAAATACCCTCTACGAGCAGTACTTC. This codes for CASRNTLYEQYF. This chain links TRBV7-8 with TRBJ2-7; D not certain. V was clipped by 6 bases and J by 3 bases, with 9 bases between them. The CDR3 totals 12 residues. The germline CDR1 and CDR2 sequences are SGHVS and FQNEAQ.

Within the sample, this clonotype is medium-sized. The rearrangement uses TRBV10-3 and TRBJ2-7; a weak D match, TRBD2 (5 bases). V was trimmed by 4 bases and J by 0 bases, leaving 7 bases between them. Germline CDR1 reads ENHRY; CDR2 reads SYGVKD. The CDR3 spans 13 residues. The CDR3 region is CAISAGDSYEQYF. In DNA, the CDR3 is TGTGCCATCAGTGCCGGGGACTCCTACGAGCAGTACTTC.

This clonotype rates as medium-sized. In DNA form, the CDR3 reads TGCGCCAGCACCTTAACCCAAGAGACCCAGTACTTC. This gives the protein CASTLTQETQYF. V gene TRBV5-1 combines with J gene TRBJ2-5; no firm D call. Trimming pared 6 bases from V and 1 base from J, leaving 7 bases between. CDR3 size: 12 residues. The germline V gene has CDR1 SGHRS and CDR2 YFSETQ.

By sample fraction, this clonotype is medium-sized (0.01 to 0.1%). The chain employs TRBV18 and TRBJ2-5, with a possible D match to TRBD2 (6 bases). The CDR3 spans 14 residues. Trimming took off 2 bases at V and 1 base at J, with 8 bases between the two ends. The germline gives CDR1 KGHSH, CDR2 LQKENI. CDR3 protein: CASSPVRGQETQYF. The CDR3 bases are TGTGCCAGCTCACCAGTGCGGGGCCAAGAGACCCAGTACTTC. The full variable domain, with the rest looked up from reference TRBV18 and TRBJ2-5, is NAGVMQNPRHLVRRRGQEARLRCSPMKGHSHVYWYRQLPEEGLKFMVYLQKENIIDESGMPKERFSAEFPKEGPSILRIQQVVRGDSAAYFCASSPVRGQETQYFGPGTRLLVL.

This chain uses TRBV5-5 with TRBJ1-6; D is ambiguous. From germline, CDR1 is SGHKS and CDR2 YYEKEE (reference sequence). V gave up 2 bases and J gave up 0 bases, with 6 bases separating them. The CDR3 extends over 15 amino acids. CDR3 nucleotides: TGTGCCAGCAGCTTACAGAGCTCCTATAATTCACCCCTCCACTTT. It specifies CASSLQSSYNSPLHF.

This chain joins TRBV28 and TRBJ1-5; possibly TRBD1 for D (6 bases). The DNA end is a closer match to TRBJ2-3, so the J assignment may be wrong. This CDR3 is 14 amino acids long. The germline CDR1 and CDR2 sequences are MDHEN and SYDVKM. The CDR3 reads CASTRGQFNQPQYF. In DNA form, the CDR3 reads TGTGCCAGCACCCGTGGACAGTTCAATCAGCCCCAGTATTTT.

This clonotype is labeled medium-sized. V is TRBV20-1 and J is TRBJ2-3; TRBD2 aligns across 12 bases. The CDR3 has 16 amino acids. Germline values: CDR1 DFQATT, CDR2 SNEGSKA (reference sequence). With 1 base clipped from V and 3 bases from J, the junction kept 5 bases outside the gene matches. The CDR3 spells CSARVSSGGATDTQYF. As DNA, the CDR3 is TGCAGTGCTAGAGTGTCTAGCGGGGGGGCAACAGATACGCAGTATTTT.

A word on this clonotype: A much larger clone differs from this one at a single base, so this may be a read error. The rearrangement uses TRBV2 and TRBJ2-1, with 9 bases identical to TRBD2. The germline V gene has CDR1 SNHLY and CDR2 FYNNEI. The CDR3 spans 16 residues. V shed 5 bases and J 5 bases; nucleotides not matched to a gene: 10. The CDR3 coding sequence is TGTGCCAGCAGTCGCCTCGGGGCGGGAGGGAACAATGAGCAGTTCTTC. It translates to CASSRLGAGGNNEQFF.

This clonotype is categorized as medium-sized. The rearrangement links TRBV28 to TRBJ2-7; 9 bases match TRBD1. CDR3 length: 14 amino acids. V dropped 2 bases and J dropped 4; count of bases not matched to a gene: 3. Germline V gene sequence: CDR1 MDHEN, CDR2 SYDVKM. The CDR3 loop is CASSLLDRGYEQYF. The CDR3 region has the DNA TGTGCCAGCAGTTTACTGGACAGGGGTTACGAGCAGTACTTC.

This clonotype was found a few times. The chain joins TRBV15 to TRBJ2-1; 13 nucleotides align to TRBD2. V lost 5 bases and J lost 2; bases outside the gene matches: 18. Per the germline V gene, CDR1 is LNHNV and CDR2 is YYDKDF (reference sequence). CDR3 length: 21 residues. The CDR3 bases are TGTGCCACCAGCTCGGGTCCGGGACTAGCGGGACCTAAAACAACCTACAATGAGCAGTTCTTC. The encoded protein is CATSSGPGLAGPKTTYNEQFF.

This clonotype is termed medium-sized. The chain recombines TRBV19 with TRBJ1-1, with TRBD1 identical over 9 bases. Germline V gene data show CDR1 as LNHDA and CDR2 as SQIVND (reference sequence). The CDR3 has 15 residues. Germline trimming cut 4 bases from V and 4 bases from J; bases unmatched to any gene: 7. The CDR3 reads CASSTDRGRVTEAFF. The CDR3 coding sequence is TGTGCCAGTAGTACGGACAGGGGCCGTGTCACTGAAGCTTTCTTT.

The V and J genes are TRBV9 and TRBJ2-7; D is undetermined. V lost 0 bases and J lost 5, with 9 bases in between. Germline CDR1 and CDR2: SGDLS and YYNGEE. The CDR3 runs 13 residues. This CDR3 is CASSVEVAHEQYF. CDR3 nucleotides: TGTGCCAGCAGCGTAGAGGTGGCCCACGAGCAGTACTTC.

This clonotype is labeled large. The rearrangement uses TRBV7-9 and TRBJ2-5; TRBD2 is a possible D gene (6 bases). V lost 2 bases, J lost 5 bases, and 18 bases lay in between. Germline V gene sequence: CDR1 SEHNR, CDR2 FQNEAQ (reference sequence). This CDR3 contains 16 residues. The CDR3: CASSLLESGERETQYF. As DNA, the CDR3 is TGTGCCAGCAGCTTATTAGAGTCGGGGGAGAGGGAGACCCAGTACTTC.

This clonotype is judged medium-sized. V usage is TRBV10-3 and J usage is TRBJ2-1; 10 bases agree with TRBD1. With 3 bases clipped from V and 9 bases from J, the junction kept 8 bases outside the gene matches. The germline V gene has CDR1 ENHRY and CDR2 SYGVKD. The CDR3 runs to 15 residues. The CDR3 nucleotides read TGTGCCATCAGTGAATGGGACAGGGGACTAGGTGAGCAGTTCTTC. It translates to CAISEWDRGLGEQFF.

Sample share makes this clonotype medium-sized. The chain joins TRBV12-3 or TRBV12-4 to TRBJ2-6; weak D call: TRBD2 (5 bases). This CDR3 contains 15 residues. V was clipped by 5 bases and J by 0 bases, with 8 bases between them. This CDR3 reads CASSIRGSGANVLTF. The CDR3 region has the DNA TGTGCCAGCAGTATCCGGGGCTCTGGGGCCAACGTCCTGACTTTC.

Only a few counts were recorded for this clonotype. This sequence joins TRBV9 and TRBJ2-5, with D hard to call. This CDR3 has 13 amino acids. Germline-derived CDR1 and CDR2 are SGDLS and YYNGEE. V dropped 0 bases and J dropped 5 bases, with 8 bases sitting between them. The CDR3 region has the DNA TGTGCCAGCAGCGTAGCTAATGCGGAGACCCAGTACTTC. Its translation is CASSVANAETQYF.